The present TCR beta chain was sequenced within a study of Ad26.COV2.S vaccination and SARS-CoV-2 variants. Study context: Intramuscularly, Ad26.COV2.S was given either once or twice, 56 days apart.

Clones were sequenced by immunoSEQ multiplex PCR, and TCRdb holds only the in-frame ones, with some missing. The table includes a few hundred thousand clones, around 90% detected once. Treatment noted: roughly 20 received Ad26.COV2.S at low or high dose, single or two shots; 5 received placebo; per-sample allocation not given. Day 63 after the first vaccine or placebo injection was the time point for sampling. Ad26 vector vaccine expressed Wuhan-strain SARS-CoV-2 spike. Sequenced here: peripheral blood, sampled in a trial of Ad26.COV2.S vaccine versus placebo. This clonotype was obtained from a person between 18 and 65 years old who received the Ad26.COV2.S COVID-19 vaccine or a placebo.

The CDR3 protein is CAISFTGSDTEAFF. CDR3 nucleotides: TGTGCCATCAGTTTCACAGGGTCGGATACTGAAGCTTTCTTT. This sequence joins TRBV10-3 and TRBJ1-1; possible D gene TRBD1, 6 bases. V was shortened by 5 bases and J by 5 bases, with 15 bases between the two germline ends. The CDR3 extends over 14 amino acids. Germline assignment: CDR1 ENHRY and CDR2 SYGVKD.